The TCR beta chain described here comes from a study of T cell responses to AZD1222 COVID-19 vaccine. The study's findings and limits: Females made up more of the donors, who were largely white British, and clonal diversity may have come out too low.

About this clone: Its antigen is not known.

From germline, CDR1 is MGHRA and CDR2 YSYEKL. Trimming cost V 6 bases and J 8 bases, with 7 bases left between them. This CDR3 contains 10 residues. This table comes from immunoSEQ multiplex PCR, and its TCRdb copy is limited to in-frame clones, with some not included. Here the sample spans about 130,000 clones, over 85% being singletons. The V call is TRBV4-1, the J call TRBJ1-1; D unclear. Specimen: peripheral blood, collected on day 0 of AZD1222 vaccination. The receptor was isolated from an adult in good health. The CDR3, as DNA: TGCGCCAGCAGTCACAAAGAAGCTTTCTTT. Encoded protein: CASSHKEAFF.